This note documents a single T cell receptor beta chain sequence. No antigen is known for it. This specimen belongs to a study of Ad26.COV2.S vaccination and SARS-CoV-2 variants. About the research overall: Intramuscular Ad26.COV2.S doses were given once or twice, 56 days apart.

Only in-frame clones appear in the TCRdb table, and some are missing; sequencing was by immunoSEQ multiplex PCR. The sample has about 680,000 clones, roughly 90% seen once. Findings and limits, study-wide: The TCR breadth and depth analyses may have produced an underestimate of total T cell responses. Greater spike-specific TCR breadth was seen in vaccine recipients than in placebo recipients. Substantial breadth in spike-specific CD8+ and CD4+ T cell responses was reportedly seen after vaccination.

Deletions cut 1 base from V and 3 bases from J, with 7 bases between. CDR1 is SGHTA, CDR2 FQGNSA, per germline. The CDR3 contains 13 residues. Treatment here: roughly 18 received Ad26.COV2.S at low or high dose, single or two shots; about five received placebo; per-sample allocation not given. Sample collection was performed on day 63 after the first vaccine or placebo injection. The V and J genes are TRBV7-2 and TRBJ2-7, with a weak D call TRBD1 (5 bases). This specimen was peripheral blood, taken in a trial of Ad26.COV2.S vaccine versus placebo. The source of this sequence is a person between 18 and 60 years old who received the Ad26.COV2.S COVID-19 vaccine or a placebo. CDR3 region: CASSLGGDYEQYF. CDR3 nucleotide sequence: TGTGCCAGCAGCTTAGGGGGCGACTACGAGCAGTACTTC.